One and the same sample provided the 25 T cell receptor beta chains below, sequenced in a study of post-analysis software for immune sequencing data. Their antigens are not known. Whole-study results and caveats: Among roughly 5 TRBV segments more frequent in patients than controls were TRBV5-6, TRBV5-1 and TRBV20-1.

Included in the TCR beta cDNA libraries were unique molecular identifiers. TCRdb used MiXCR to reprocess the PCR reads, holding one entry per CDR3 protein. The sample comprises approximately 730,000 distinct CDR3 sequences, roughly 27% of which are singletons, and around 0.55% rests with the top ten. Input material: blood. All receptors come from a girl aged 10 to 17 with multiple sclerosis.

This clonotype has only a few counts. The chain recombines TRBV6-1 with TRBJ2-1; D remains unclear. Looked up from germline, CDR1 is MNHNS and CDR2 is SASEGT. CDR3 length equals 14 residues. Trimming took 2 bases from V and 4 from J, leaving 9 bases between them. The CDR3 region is CASSETTDYNEQFF. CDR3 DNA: TGTGCCAGCAGTGAAACGACGGATTACAATGAGCAGTTCTTC.

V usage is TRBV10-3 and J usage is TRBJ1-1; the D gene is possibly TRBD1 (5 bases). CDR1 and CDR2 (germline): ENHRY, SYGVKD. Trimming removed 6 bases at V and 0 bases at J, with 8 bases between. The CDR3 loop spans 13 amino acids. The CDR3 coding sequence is TGTGCCATCAGGAAGGGGCTGAACACTGAAGCTTTCTTT. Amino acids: CAIRKGLNTEAFF.

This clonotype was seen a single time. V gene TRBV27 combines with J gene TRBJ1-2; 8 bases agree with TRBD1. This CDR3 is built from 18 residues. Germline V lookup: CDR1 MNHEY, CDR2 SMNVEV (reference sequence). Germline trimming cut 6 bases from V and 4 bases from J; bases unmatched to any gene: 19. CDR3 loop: CASSHPGTGSPLRYGYTF. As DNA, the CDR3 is TGTGCCAGCAGCCATCCCGGGACAGGATCACCGCTTCGCTATGGCTACACCTTC.

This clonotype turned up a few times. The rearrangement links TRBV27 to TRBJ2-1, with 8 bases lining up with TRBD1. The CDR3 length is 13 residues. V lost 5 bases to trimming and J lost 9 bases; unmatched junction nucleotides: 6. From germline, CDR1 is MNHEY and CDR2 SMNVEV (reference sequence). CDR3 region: CASSLRQGREQFF. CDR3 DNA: TGTGCCAGCAGTCTCCGACAGGGGCGTGAGCAGTTCTTC.

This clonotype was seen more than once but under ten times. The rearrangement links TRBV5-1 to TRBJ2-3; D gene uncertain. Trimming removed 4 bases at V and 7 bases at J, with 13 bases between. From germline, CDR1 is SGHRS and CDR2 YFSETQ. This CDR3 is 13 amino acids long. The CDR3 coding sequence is TGCGCCAGCAGCGAGACCGGGTCATATACGCAGTATTTT. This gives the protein CASSETGSYTQYF.

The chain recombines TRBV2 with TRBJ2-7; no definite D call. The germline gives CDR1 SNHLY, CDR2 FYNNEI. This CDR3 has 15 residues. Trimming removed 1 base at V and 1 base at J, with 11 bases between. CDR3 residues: CASSEGPPGSYEQYF. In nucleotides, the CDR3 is TGTGCCAGCAGTGAAGGACCCCCCGGGTCCTACGAGCAGTACTTC.

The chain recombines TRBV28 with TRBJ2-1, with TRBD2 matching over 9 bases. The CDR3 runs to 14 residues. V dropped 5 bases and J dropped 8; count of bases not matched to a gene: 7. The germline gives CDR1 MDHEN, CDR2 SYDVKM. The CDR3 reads CASSRAGGLHEQFF. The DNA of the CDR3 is TGTGCCAGCAGTCGAGCGGGAGGTCTTCATGAGCAGTTCTTC.

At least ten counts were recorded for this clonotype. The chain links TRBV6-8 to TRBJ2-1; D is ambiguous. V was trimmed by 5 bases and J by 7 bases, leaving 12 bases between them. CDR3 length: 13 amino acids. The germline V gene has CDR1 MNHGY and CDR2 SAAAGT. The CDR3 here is CASSHLSRNEQFF. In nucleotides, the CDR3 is TGTGCCAGCAGTCACCTTAGCAGGAATGAGCAGTTCTTC.

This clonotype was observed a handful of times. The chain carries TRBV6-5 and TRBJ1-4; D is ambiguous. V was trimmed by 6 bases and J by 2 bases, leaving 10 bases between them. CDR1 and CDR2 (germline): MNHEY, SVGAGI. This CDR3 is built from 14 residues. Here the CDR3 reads CASRAGSTNEKLFF. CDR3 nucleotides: TGTGCCAGCAGGGCAGGTTCTACTAATGAAAAACTGTTTTTT.

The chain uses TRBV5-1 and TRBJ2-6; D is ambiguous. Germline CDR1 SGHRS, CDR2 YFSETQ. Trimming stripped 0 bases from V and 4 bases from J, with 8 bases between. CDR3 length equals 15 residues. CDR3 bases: TGCGCCAGCAGCTTGGGGGCGAGGGGGGCCAACGTCCTGACTTTC. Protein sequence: CASSLGARGANVLTF.

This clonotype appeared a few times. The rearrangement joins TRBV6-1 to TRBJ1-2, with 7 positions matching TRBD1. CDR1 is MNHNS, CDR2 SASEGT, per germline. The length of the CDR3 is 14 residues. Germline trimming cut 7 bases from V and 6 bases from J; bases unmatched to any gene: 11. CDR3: CASTMIRGYDGYTF. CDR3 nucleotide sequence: TGTGCCAGCACGATGATCAGGGGGTATGATGGCTACACCTTC.

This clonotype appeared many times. The CDR3 reads CASSLGQGEKLFF. The CDR3 DNA sequence: TGTGCCAGCAGCTTAGGACAGGGTGAAAAACTGTTTTTT. V usage is TRBV7-9 and J usage is TRBJ1-4; 7 bases fit TRBD1. J gave up 7 bases and V 1 base, and 0 bases lay outside the gene matches. From germline, CDR1 is SEHNR and CDR2 FQNEAQ (reference sequence). CDR3 length equals 13 residues.

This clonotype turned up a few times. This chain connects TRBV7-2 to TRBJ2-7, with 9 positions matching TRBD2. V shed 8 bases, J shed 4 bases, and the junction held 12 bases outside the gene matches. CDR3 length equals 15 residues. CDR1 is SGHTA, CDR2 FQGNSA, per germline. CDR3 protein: CASRPISGSSYEQYF. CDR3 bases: TGTGCCAGCCGACCGATTAGCGGGAGTTCGTACGAGCAGTACTTC.

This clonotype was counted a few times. Written as DNA, the CDR3 is TGTGCCACCAGCAGGGCCCGTGGGGCCAGTTTGGGCAATGAGCAGTTCTTC. Protein product: CATSRARGASLGNEQFF. The chain employs TRBV15 and TRBJ2-1; a possible D gene is TRBD1 (5 bases). Germline V gene sequence: CDR1 LNHNV, CDR2 YYDKDF (reference sequence). V was cut by 3 bases and J by 6 bases, with 21 bases left in between. CDR3 size: 17 residues. Filled out from reference TRBV15 and TRBJ2-1, the complete variable domain reads DAMVIQNPRYQVTQFGKPVTLSCSQTLNHNVMYWYQQKSSQAPKLLFHYYDKDFNNEADTPDNFQSRRPNTSFCFLDIRSPGLGDTAMYLCATSRARGASLGNEQFFGPGTRLTVL.

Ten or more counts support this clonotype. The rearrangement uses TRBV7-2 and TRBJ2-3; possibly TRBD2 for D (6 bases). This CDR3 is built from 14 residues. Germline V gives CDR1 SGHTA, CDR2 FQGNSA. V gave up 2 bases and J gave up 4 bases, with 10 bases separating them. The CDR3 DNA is TGTGCCAGCAGCTTATCCGGCGGGGCAGATACGCAGTATTTT. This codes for CASSLSGGADTQYF. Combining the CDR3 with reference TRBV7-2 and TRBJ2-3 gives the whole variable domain GAGVSQSPSNKVTEKGKDVELRCDPISGHTALYWYRQSLGQGLEFLIYFQGNSAPDKSGLPSDRFSAERTGGSVSTLTIQRTQQEDSAVYLCASSLSGGADTQYFGPGTRLTVL.

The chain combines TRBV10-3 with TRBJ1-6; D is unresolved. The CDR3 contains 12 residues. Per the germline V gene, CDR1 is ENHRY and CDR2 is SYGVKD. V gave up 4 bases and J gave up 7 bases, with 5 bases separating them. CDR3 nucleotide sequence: TGTGCCATCAGTGCACAGAATTCACCCCTCCACTTT. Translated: CAISAQNSPLHF.

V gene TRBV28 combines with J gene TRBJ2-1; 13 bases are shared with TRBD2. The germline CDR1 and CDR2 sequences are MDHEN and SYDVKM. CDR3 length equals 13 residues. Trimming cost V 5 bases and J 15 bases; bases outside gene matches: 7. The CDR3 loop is CASSLLGLAGAFF. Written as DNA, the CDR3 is TGTGCCAGCAGTCTACTCGGACTAGCGGGGGCGTTCTTC.

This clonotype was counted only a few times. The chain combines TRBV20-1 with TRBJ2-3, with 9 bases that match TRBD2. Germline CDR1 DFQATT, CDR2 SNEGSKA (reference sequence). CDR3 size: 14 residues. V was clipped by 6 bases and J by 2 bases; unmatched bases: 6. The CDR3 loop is CSAPTSGVTDTQYF. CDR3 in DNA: TGCAGTGCCCCGACTAGCGGAGTCACAGATACGCAGTATTTT.

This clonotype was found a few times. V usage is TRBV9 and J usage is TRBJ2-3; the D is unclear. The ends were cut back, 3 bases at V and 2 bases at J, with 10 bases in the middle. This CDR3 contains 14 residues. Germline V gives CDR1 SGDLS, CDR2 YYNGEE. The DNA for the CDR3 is TGTGCCAGCAGCGGCGATGGAATCACAGATACGCAGTATTTT. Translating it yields CASSGDGITDTQYF.

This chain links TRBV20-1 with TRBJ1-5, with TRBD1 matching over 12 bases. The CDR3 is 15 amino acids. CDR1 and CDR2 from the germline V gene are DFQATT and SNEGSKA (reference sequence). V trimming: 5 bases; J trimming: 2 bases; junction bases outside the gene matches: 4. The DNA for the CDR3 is TGCAGTGCTCCGGGACAGGGGGCGCGCAATCAGCCCCAGCATTTT. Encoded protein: CSAPGQGARNQPQHF.

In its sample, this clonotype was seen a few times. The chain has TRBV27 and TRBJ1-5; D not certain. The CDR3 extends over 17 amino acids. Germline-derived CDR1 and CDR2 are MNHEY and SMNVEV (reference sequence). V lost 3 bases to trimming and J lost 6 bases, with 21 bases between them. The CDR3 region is CASSFSAGFPPGQPQHF. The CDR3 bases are TGTGCCAGCAGTTTCTCCGCTGGGTTCCCTCCAGGTCAGCCCCAGCATTTT.

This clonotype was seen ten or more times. CDR3 sequence reads: CASSAGLSNQPQHF. Here the CDR3 DNA reads TGTGCCAGCAGTGCCGGACTAAGCAATCAGCCCCAGCATTTT. The J gene is TRBJ1-5, the V gene TRBV12-3 or TRBV12-4; no firm D call. With 5 bases removed from V and 1 base from J, the gap between germline ends came to 9 bases. The CDR3 contains 14 residues.

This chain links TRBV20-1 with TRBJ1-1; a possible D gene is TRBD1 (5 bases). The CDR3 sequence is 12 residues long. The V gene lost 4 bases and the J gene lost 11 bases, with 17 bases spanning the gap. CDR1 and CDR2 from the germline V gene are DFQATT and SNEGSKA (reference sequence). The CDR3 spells CSATPGPRAAFF. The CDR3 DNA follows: TGCAGTGCTACGCCGGGACCCAGGGCGGCTTTCTTT.

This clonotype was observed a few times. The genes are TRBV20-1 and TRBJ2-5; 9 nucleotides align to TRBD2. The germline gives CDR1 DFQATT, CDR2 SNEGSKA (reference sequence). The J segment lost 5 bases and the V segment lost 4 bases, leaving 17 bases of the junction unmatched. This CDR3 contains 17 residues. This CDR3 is CSATSRLAGTLTETQYF. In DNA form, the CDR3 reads TGCAGTGCTACATCCCGCCTAGCGGGGACCCTGACGGAGACCCAGTACTTC.

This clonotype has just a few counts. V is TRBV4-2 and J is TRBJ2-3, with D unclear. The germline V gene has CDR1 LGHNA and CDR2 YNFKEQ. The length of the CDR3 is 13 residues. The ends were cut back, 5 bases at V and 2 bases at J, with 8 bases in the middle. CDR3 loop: CASSTRLTDTQYF. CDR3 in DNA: TGTGCCAGCAGCACCCGACTCACAGATACGCAGTATTTT.